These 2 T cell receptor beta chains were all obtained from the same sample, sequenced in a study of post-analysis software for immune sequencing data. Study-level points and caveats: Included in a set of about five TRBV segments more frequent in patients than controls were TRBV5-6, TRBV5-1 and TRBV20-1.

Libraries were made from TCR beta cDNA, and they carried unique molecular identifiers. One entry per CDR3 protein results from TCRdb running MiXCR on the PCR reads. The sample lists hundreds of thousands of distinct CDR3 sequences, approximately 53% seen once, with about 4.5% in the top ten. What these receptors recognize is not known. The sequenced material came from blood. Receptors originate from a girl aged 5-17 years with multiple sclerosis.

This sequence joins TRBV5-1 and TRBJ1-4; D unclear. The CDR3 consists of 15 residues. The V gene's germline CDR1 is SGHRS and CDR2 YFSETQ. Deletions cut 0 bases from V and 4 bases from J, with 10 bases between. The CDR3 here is CASSLAPGFNEKLFF. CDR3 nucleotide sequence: TGCGCCAGCAGCTTGGCCCCCGGGTTTAATGAAAAACTGTTTTTT.

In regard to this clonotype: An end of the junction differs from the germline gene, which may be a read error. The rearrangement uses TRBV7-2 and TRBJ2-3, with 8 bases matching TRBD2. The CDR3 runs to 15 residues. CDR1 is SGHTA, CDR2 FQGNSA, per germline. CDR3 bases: TGTGCCGGCAGCTTAGGACTAGCCGGCACAGATACGCAGTATTTT. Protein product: CAGSLGLAGTDTQYF.